The 28 T cell receptor beta chains below come from one sample, sequenced in a study of T-cell reconstitution after alpha-beta-depleted transplantation in children. Using unique molecular identifiers, the investigators prepared the TCRbeta library. In TCRdb, the PCR reads were re-called with MiXCR into one record per CDR3 protein. The sample yields 490,000 or so distinct CDR3 sequences, approximately 12% seen once. The sequencing here drew on PBMCs from the stem cell graft donor, taken from the stem cell graft. Receptor source: a human donor who donated a stem cell graft to a child with combined immunodeficiency.

There are a few counts of this clonotype. The chain joins TRBV29-1 to TRBJ1-2; TRBD1 aligns across 10 bases. CDR1 and CDR2 from the germline V gene are SQVTM and ANQGSEA. The CDR3 runs to 17 residues. Unmatched junction bases numbered 11, after V lost 0 bases and J lost 4 bases. The CDR3 sequence: CSVEDPYPRDRGYGYTF. The CDR3 DNA sequence: TGCAGCGTTGAAGACCCGTACCCGAGGGACAGGGGCTATGGCTACACCTTC.

V usage is TRBV25-1 and J usage is TRBJ2-5; D not certain. CDR1 is MGHDK and CDR2 is SYGVNS in the germline V gene. The CDR3 has 15 residues. Trimming shortened V by 1 base and J by 2 bases, and 11 bases separated the two germline ends. This CDR3 is CASSEFGRSQETQYF. The CDR3 DNA reads TGTGCCAGCAGTGAATTTGGCAGATCTCAAGAGACCCAGTACTTC.

Only a few counts were recorded for this clonotype. This rearrangement joins TRBV4-3 to TRBJ2-5, with 10 nucleotides matching TRBD1. In germline, CDR1 is LGHNA, CDR2 YSLEER. The CDR3 loop spans 16 amino acids. The trim removed 4 bases at V and 2 bases at J, leaving 7 bases unmatched. This chain's CDR3 is CASSPRDRGLQETQYF. The CDR3 DNA follows: TGCGCCAGCAGCCCCCGGGACAGGGGTTTACAAGAGACCCAGTACTTC.

This chain uses TRBV20-1 with TRBJ2-7, with unresolved D. The CDR3 has 13 amino acids. CDR1 is DFQATT, CDR2 SNEGSKA, per germline (reference sequence). Trimming removed 8 bases at V and 2 bases at J, with 16 bases between. The CDR3 sequence is CSSAPGPAYEQYF. CDR3 bases: TGCAGTTCCGCCCCCGGGCCGGCCTACGAGCAGTACTTC.

The J gene is TRBJ2-3, the V gene TRBV7-2, with D unresolved. The V end lost 1 base, the J end lost 4 bases, and 18 bases lay between the germline ends. The CDR3 sequence is 17 residues long. Germline assignment: CDR1 SGHTA and CDR2 FQGNSA. As DNA, the CDR3 is TGTGCCAGCAGCTTAGGATGGGTGGGAATGCAGCCAGATACGCAGTATTTT. Translation gives CASSLGWVGMQPDTQYF. The full variable domain, completed using reference TRBV7-2 and TRBJ2-3, is GAGVSQSPSNKVTEKGKDVELRCDPISGHTALYWYRQSLGQGLEFLIYFQGNSAPDKSGLPSDRFSAERTGGSVSTLTIQRTQQEDSAVYLCASSLGWVGMQPDTQYFGPGTRLTVL.

This clonotype has a handful of counts. V is TRBV7-9 and J is TRBJ2-5; D possibly corresponds to TRBD2 (6 bases). V was shortened by 5 bases and J by 4 bases, with 23 bases between the two germline ends. CDR1 and CDR2 from the germline V gene are SEHNR and FQNEAQ (reference sequence). The CDR3 sequence is 17 residues long. CDR3 in DNA: TGTGCCAGCAGCAATCCATCGGGACTCACTCCGGGAGAGACCCAGTACTTC. Translating it yields CASSNPSGLTPGETQYF.

This clonotype appeared a few times. This chain joins TRBV7-2 and TRBJ2-5; D not resolved. V lost 3 bases and J 7 bases, leaving 21 bases between the germline ends. The CDR3 contains 16 residues. From germline, CDR1 is SGHTA and CDR2 FQGNSA. The CDR3 is CASSLTLDPRISTQYF. Here the CDR3 DNA reads TGTGCCAGCAGCTTGACACTGGACCCCCGCATATCGACCCAGTACTTC.

This chain links TRBV20-1 with TRBJ2-5, with 12 positions matching TRBD2. Germline loops: CDR1 DFQATT, CDR2 SNEGSKA (reference sequence). V lost 5 bases to trimming and J lost 5 bases; unmatched junction nucleotides: 9. This CDR3 contains 15 residues. CDR3 residues: CSASSGRAGGETQYF. The CDR3 DNA sequence: TGCAGTGCTTCTAGCGGGAGGGCCGGGGGCGAGACCCAGTACTTC.

In this sample, this clonotype turned up a few times. The rearrangement links TRBV7-6 to TRBJ2-7; 7 positions agree with TRBD1. This CDR3 contains 17 residues. Germline CDR1 and CDR2: SGHVS and FNYEAQ. The V segment lost 0 bases and the J segment 0 bases; nucleotides outside the gene matches: 8. This chain's CDR3 is CASSLAPKGDSSYEQYF. The CDR3 bases are TGTGCCAGCAGCTTAGCGCCGAAGGGGGACAGCTCCTACGAGCAGTACTTC.

V is TRBV12-3 or TRBV12-4 and J is TRBJ2-1; 10 bases agree with TRBD2. The V gene end was trimmed by 5 bases and the J gene end by 1 base; junction bases not matched to a gene: 20. The CDR3 covers 21 residues. The CDR3 protein is CASSIDSPGTSEIRSYNEQFF. CDR3 nucleotides: TGTGCCAGCAGTATAGACAGTCCCGGGACTAGCGAGATTCGTTCCTACAATGAGCAGTTCTTC.

This clonotype was found many times. V usage is TRBV12-3 or TRBV12-4 and J usage is TRBJ2-4; 8 nucleotides line up with TRBD1. This CDR3 region has 18 residues. J gave up 0 bases and V 5 bases, and 12 bases lay outside the gene matches. CDR3 region: CASSGRTGWRGAKNIQYF. The DNA of the CDR3 is TGTGCCAGCAGTGGAAGGACAGGGTGGAGGGGAGCCAAAAACATTCAGTACTTC.

This clonotype was counted between two and nine times. The genes are TRBV28 and TRBJ2-5; 10 bases map to TRBD2. J was trimmed by 6 bases and V by 1 base; bases with no gene match: 11. The CDR3 has 17 residues. Germline loops: CDR1 MDHEN, CDR2 SYDVKM. CDR3 sequence: CASSLSGSGGPGKTQYF. CDR3 nucleotides: TGTGCCAGCAGTTTATCGGGTAGCGGGGGGCCGGGAAAGACCCAGTACTTC.

In its sample, this clonotype was seen a few times. The V call is TRBV9, the J call TRBJ2-5; D unresolved. The germline gives CDR1 SGDLS, CDR2 YYNGEE. This CDR3 contains 15 residues. V was pared by 2 bases and J by 4 bases, with 15 bases between. The CDR3 DNA is TGTGCCAGCAGCGTTGGCACTTTGGGCGGAGAGACCCAGTACTTC. Residues: CASSVGTLGGETQYF.

In this sample, this clonotype turned up many times. The chain uses TRBV24-1 and TRBJ2-2, with 10 bases that match TRBD1. The CDR3 is 15 residues long. In germline, CDR1 is KGHDR, CDR2 SFDVKD. The V gene end was trimmed by 8 bases and the J gene end by 4 bases; junction bases not matched to a gene: 6. The CDR3 protein is CATTPGQGTTGELFF. As DNA, the CDR3 is TGTGCCACCACCCCGGGACAGGGGACCACCGGGGAGCTGTTTTTT.

This clonotype occurred many times. The chain employs TRBV30 and TRBJ2-7; 8 nucleotides match TRBD1. The CDR3 length is 15 residues. Germline loops: CDR1 GTSNPN, CDR2 SVGIG (reference sequence). V lost 4 bases, J lost 6 bases, and 14 bases stayed unmatched. The CDR3 reads CAWTDPGQEVSEQYF. CDR3 bases: TGTGCCTGGACCGACCCGGGACAGGAGGTATCCGAGCAGTACTTC.

This clonotype was recorded many times. The chain carries TRBV12-3 or TRBV12-4 and TRBJ2-5; TRBD2 aligns across 7 bases. V lost 2 bases and J lost 5; bases outside the gene matches: 8. CDR3 length: 15 residues. The CDR3 DNA is TGTGCCAGCAGTTTATCATCCGGGAGGATGGAGACCCAGTACTTC. Protein: CASSLSSGRMETQYF.

This chain connects TRBV9 to TRBJ2-1; 14 bases are a match to TRBD2. V shed 4 bases, J shed 1 base, and the junction held 10 bases outside the gene matches. This CDR3 is 19 amino acids long. Germline CDR1 SGDLS, CDR2 YYNGEE. CDR3 in DNA: TGTGCCAGCAGCTTAGGGACTAGCGGGAGTCGACGATCCTACAATGAGCAGTTCTTC. This sequence encodes CASSLGTSGSRRSYNEQFF.

V gene TRBV29-1 combines with J gene TRBJ2-2; TRBD1 is a possible D gene (6 bases). Trimming took 7 bases from V and 3 from J, leaving 9 bases between them. This CDR3 comprises 12 residues. In germline, CDR1 is SQVTM, CDR2 ANQGSEA. The CDR3 DNA reads as TGCAGCGCACAGGGTTACACCGGGGAGCTGTTTTTT. Protein sequence: CSAQGYTGELFF.

This clonotype was counted at least ten times. V is TRBV20-1 and J is TRBJ2-3, with 9 bases fitting TRBD2. The J segment lost 4 bases and the V segment lost 6 bases, leaving 11 bases of the junction unmatched. Per the germline V gene, CDR1 is DFQATT and CDR2 is SNEGSKA (reference sequence). The CDR3 is 15 amino acids. This CDR3 reads CSAVVLAGAADTQYF. The CDR3 DNA reads TGCAGTGCGGTCGTCTTAGCGGGAGCCGCAGATACGCAGTATTTT.

This clonotype was found many times. The chain carries TRBV29-1 and TRBJ2-7; 12 nucleotides agree with TRBD2. This CDR3 spans 16 amino acids. Germline V gene sequence: CDR1 SQVTM, CDR2 ANQGSEA. The trim removed 1 base at V and 4 bases at J, leaving 8 bases unmatched. CDR3 amino acids: CSVEGQTSGGPYEQYF. For the CDR3, the DNA is TGCAGCGTTGAAGGACAAACTAGCGGGGGGCCGTACGAGCAGTACTTC.

This chain's CDR3 is CASSSLTGLTGELFF. The CDR3 region has the DNA TGTGCCAGCAGCTCCCTGACAGGGCTCACCGGGGAGCTGTTTTTT. V usage is TRBV7-9 and J usage is TRBJ2-2, with 7 bases identical to TRBD1. Germline V CDR1 and CDR2: SEHNR, FQNEAQ (reference sequence). The CDR3 runs to 15 residues. V gave up 4 bases and J gave up 4 bases; unmatched junction bases: 6. Based on the CDR3 plus reference TRBV7-9 and TRBJ2-2, the full variable domain is DTGVSQNPRHKITKRGQNVTFRCDPISEHNRLYWYRQTLGQGPEFLTYFQNEAQLEKSRLLSDRFSAERPKGSFSTLEIQRTEQGDSAMYLCASSSLTGLTGELFFGEGSRLTVL.

This clonotype appeared many times. The chain links TRBV9 to TRBJ1-1, with D unresolved. V gave up 3 bases and J gave up 0 bases, with 6 bases separating them. CDR1 and CDR2 (germline): SGDLS, YYNGEE. CDR3 length: 13 amino acids. CDR3 amino acids: CASSAPLNTEAFF. In DNA, the CDR3 is TGTGCCAGCAGCGCGCCCCTGAACACTGAAGCTTTCTTT. The complete variable domain, with remaining parts taken from reference TRBV9 and TRBJ1-1, reads DSGVTQTPKHLITATGQRVTLRCSPRSGDLSVYWYQQSLDQGLQFLIQYYNGEERAKGNILERFSAQQFPDLHSELNLSSLELGDSALYFCASSAPLNTEAFFGQGTRLTVV.

In its sample, this clonotype was seen a few times. The genes are TRBV20-1 and TRBJ2-7; D perhaps matches TRBD2 (6 bases). Looked up from germline, CDR1 is DFQATT and CDR2 is SNEGSKA (reference sequence). The CDR3 loop spans 13 amino acids. V was cut by 3 bases and J by 7 bases, with 16 bases left in between. The CDR3 bases are TGCAGTGCTAGTTCTCGACTAGGCAGGGAGCAGTACTTC. This codes for CSASSRLGREQYF.

This clonotype was seen many times. The chain has TRBV5-1 and TRBJ2-3; TRBD1 might be the D (5 bases). Germline V gene lookup returns CDR1 SGHRS and CDR2 YFSETQ. With 1 base removed from V and 4 bases from J, the gap between germline ends came to 10 bases. The CDR3 runs 14 residues. CDR3 in amino acids: CASSLPGSADTQYF. For the CDR3, the DNA is TGCGCCAGCAGCTTGCCAGGGTCGGCAGATACGCAGTATTTT. The full variable domain, in which reference TRBV5-1 and TRBJ2-3 provide the parts outside the CDR3, is KAGVTQTPRYLIKTRGQQVTLSCSPISGHRSVSWYQQTPGQGLQFLFEYFSETQRNKGNFPGRFSGRQFSNSRSEMNVSTLELGDSALYLCASSLPGSADTQYFGPGTRLTVL.

The chain uses TRBV20-1 and TRBJ2-5; 10 bases fit TRBD1. This CDR3 has 14 residues. From germline, CDR1 is DFQATT and CDR2 SNEGSKA (reference sequence). Germline trimming cut 6 bases from V and 3 bases from J; bases unmatched to any gene: 7. The chain's CDR3 is CSAQDGTGEETQYF. CDR3 bases: TGCAGTGCCCAAGATGGGACAGGGGAAGAGACCCAGTACTTC.

This clonotype was counted only a few times. This rearrangement joins TRBV20-1 to TRBJ2-3; D not certain. The CDR3 is 13 amino acids. The V end was cut by 0 bases, the J end by 1 base, with 5 bases between. Germline assignment: CDR1 DFQATT and CDR2 SNEGSKA (reference sequence). The CDR3 nucleotides read TGCAGTGCTAGAGAGGGTGGCACAGATACGCAGTATTTT. It specifies CSAREGGTDTQYF.

This clonotype was counted at least ten times. The rearrangement joins TRBV3-1 to TRBJ1-1; D gene unclear. Per germline, CDR1 LGHDT and CDR2 YNNKEL (reference sequence). Trimming removed 1 base from V and 5 bases from J, with 8 bases in between. This CDR3 comprises 13 residues. The CDR3 DNA sequence: TGTGCCAGCAGCCAAGGCATAGGAACTGAAGCTTTCTTT. It translates to CASSQGIGTEAFF.

This CDR3 is CATSDRRGSYNEQFF. The CDR3, as DNA: TGTGCCACCAGTGATCGGCGGGGGTCCTACAATGAGCAGTTCTTC. V gene TRBV24-1 combines with J gene TRBJ2-1; 7 nucleotides agree with TRBD2. The CDR3 is 15 amino acids. Germline values: CDR1 KGHDR, CDR2 SFDVKD. V gave up 3 bases and J gave up 1 base; unmatched junction bases: 2.